Below are 27 T cell receptor beta chains sequenced from a single sample in a study of CD8+ T cells in alopecia areata listed by TCRdb under 2018. The library was built by means of the immunoSEQ multiplex PCR assay. For TCR sequencing, RNA was extracted from every sample and reverse transcribed into cDNA to serve as template. TCRdb retrieved this table from immuneACCESS and kept in-frame rearrangements only. Not all clones are present; in checked studies, unresolved V genes account for under half, and no reason is known for the remainder. The sample table contains fewer than 200,000 clones; only one count was recorded for around three fifths of them. The ten largest make up 10% to 15% of the sample. This specimen's time point label, interpreted: around 24 weeks on oral tofacitinib. The treatment or condition label on this specimen signifies: oral pan-JAK inhibitor, 5-10 mg twice daily. Specimen: CD8+ T cells sorted from blood, collected at week 24, from a patient treated with tofacitinib. These receptors were taken from a human donor with alopecia areata.

This chain joins TRBV14 and TRBJ2-2; TRBD1 agrees at 9 bases. This CDR3 is built from 17 residues. Per the germline V gene, CDR1 is SGHDN and CDR2 is FVKESK. V lost 4 bases, J lost 4 bases, and 10 bases stayed unmatched. CDR3 residues: CASSLQQGALATGELFF. The CDR3 region has the DNA TGTGCCAGCAGCCTACAACAGGGGGCTCTTGCCACCGGGGAGCTGTTTTTT.

DNA of the CDR3: TGTGCCAGCAGTACCTCAACCCGTTATGGCTACACCTTC. This translates into CASSTSTRYGYTF. The V and J genes are TRBV28 and TRBJ1-2; D unresolved. This CDR3 contains 13 residues. Deletions cut 5 bases from V and 5 bases from J, with 12 bases between. In germline, CDR1 is MDHEN, CDR2 SYDVKM.

This clone has more than one count but fewer than ten. The chain couples TRBV25-1 to TRBJ1-1; possible D gene TRBD1, 5 bases. Trimming took 1 base from V and 6 from J, leaving 12 bases between them. Germline V gives CDR1 MGHDK, CDR2 SYGVNS. The CDR3 runs 14 residues. The CDR3 is CASSEFREGPEAFF. The CDR3 nucleotides read TGTGCCAGCAGTGAATTTCGTGAGGGACCTGAAGCTTTCTTT.

This chain links TRBV7-9 with TRBJ2-2; D perhaps matches TRBD1 (6 bases). Germline CDR1 is SEHNR and CDR2 is FQNEAQ (reference sequence). V was clipped by 5 bases and J by 4 bases, with 11 bases between them. The CDR3 has 14 amino acids. CDR3 nucleotides: TGTGCCAGCAGCGGACCGACAGGCACCGGGGAGCTGTTTTTT. It translates to CASSGPTGTGELFF.

The chain is built from TRBV2 and TRBJ1-4; D might be TRBD1 (5 bases). V shed 3 bases and J shed 6 bases, with 8 bases lying between them. This CDR3 spans 13 amino acids. The germline gives CDR1 SNHLY, CDR2 FYNNEI. CDR3 residues: CASSDGTDEKLFF. In DNA, the CDR3 is TGTGCCAGCAGTGACGGGACGGATGAAAAACTGTTTTTT.

This chain uses TRBV7-9 with TRBJ2-3; D call uncertain. This CDR3 spans 13 amino acids. The V gene's germline CDR1 is SEHNR and CDR2 FQNEAQ (reference sequence). V shed 8 bases and J shed 6 bases, with 15 bases lying between them. The CDR3 nucleotides read TGTGCCAGCCCGCGCTGGGCAGGTGATACGCAGTATTTT. This codes for CASPRWAGDTQYF.

This sequence joins TRBV30 and TRBJ2-5; 10 bases are shared with TRBD1. The trim removed 2 bases at V and 4 bases at J, leaving 10 bases unmatched. The CDR3 totals 16 residues. In germline, CDR1 is GTSNPN, CDR2 SVGIG (reference sequence). CDR3 sequence (DNA): TGTGCCTGGAGTACTAGACAGGGGGCTAAGGGAGAGACCCAGTACTTC. Amino acid sequence: CAWSTRQGAKGETQYF.

The chain employs TRBV5-1 and TRBJ2-5; D possibly corresponds to TRBD2 (5 bases). Trimming removed 7 bases at V and 2 bases at J, with 24 bases between. Per the germline V gene, CDR1 is SGHRS and CDR2 is YFSETQ. CDR3 size: 17 residues. In nucleotides, the CDR3 is TGCGCCAGCCGCATAATCGGGGTCCCTGGATTTCAAGAGACCCAGTACTTC. Protein: CASRIIGVPGFQETQYF.

The rearrangement uses TRBV30 and TRBJ2-7, with D possibly matching TRBD2 (7 bases). The CDR3 totals 14 residues. Germline V gives CDR1 GTSNPN, CDR2 SVGIG (reference sequence). Trimming cost V 3 bases and J 6 bases, with 18 bases left between them. The CDR3 sequence is CAWSPEAGEGEQYF. CDR3 sequence (DNA): TGTGCCTGGAGCCCCGAGGCAGGGGAGGGCGAGCAGTACTTC. Full variable domain (missing parts from reference TRBV30 and TRBJ2-7): SQTIHQWPATLVQPVGSPLSLECTVEGTSNPNLYWYRQAAGRGLQLLFYSVGIGQISSEVPQNLSASRPQDRQFILSSKKLLLSDSGFYLCAWSPEAGEGEQYFGPGTRLTVT.

CDR3 region: CASSPGASGGFASYNEQFF. The CDR3 DNA reads TGTGCCAGTAGTCCAGGGGCTAGCGGGGGATTCGCATCCTACAATGAGCAGTTCTTC. V usage is TRBV19 and J usage is TRBJ2-1; 10 nucleotides align to TRBD2. CDR1 is LNHDA and CDR2 is SQIVND in the germline V gene (reference sequence). The CDR3 length is 19 residues. V trimming: 5 bases; J trimming: 1 base; junction bases outside the gene matches: 14.

The chain uses TRBV15 and TRBJ1-5; D possibly corresponds to TRBD1 (6 bases). This CDR3 has 14 residues. Germline assignment: CDR1 LNHNV and CDR2 YYDKDF (reference sequence). V shed 1 base and J shed 6 bases, with 10 bases lying between them. DNA of the CDR3: TGTGCCACCAGCAGAGTGGGGGGCGGTCAGCCCCAGCATTTT. This codes for CATSRVGGGQPQHF.

This clone turned up a few times. This chain joins TRBV27 and TRBJ2-3; D is possibly TRBD1 (5 bases). CDR3 length: 14 amino acids. CDR1 is MNHEY and CDR2 is SMNVEV in the germline V gene (reference sequence). Trimming removed 5 bases at V and 4 bases at J, with 13 bases between. The CDR3 sequence is CASSPQDKPDTQYF. DNA for the CDR3: TGTGCCAGCAGTCCCCAGGACAAACCAGATACGCAGTATTTT.

CDR3 bases: TGCGCCAGCCAAGGTAGTGGCTACACCTTC. It is translated as CASQGSGYTF. The chain has TRBV4-1 and TRBJ1-2; D ambiguous. The CDR3 has 10 amino acids. The germline V gene has CDR1 MGHRA and CDR2 YSYEKL. Trimming left V 8 bases short and J 7 bases short, with 8 bases between.

The chain joins TRBV2 to TRBJ1-1; 7 bases map to TRBD1. The CDR3 is made up of 12 amino acids. In germline, CDR1 is SNHLY, CDR2 FYNNEI. Germline trimming cut 7 bases from V and 6 bases from J; bases unmatched to any gene: 5. The CDR3 DNA follows: TGTGCCAGCAAAGACAGGGCCCCTGAAGCTTTCTTT. This translates into CASKDRAPEAFF.

The rearrangement uses TRBV4-1 and TRBJ2-3; 8 positions match TRBD2. With 2 bases clipped from V and 1 base from J, the junction kept 5 bases outside the gene matches. Per the germline V gene, CDR1 is MGHRA and CDR2 is YSYEKL. The CDR3 extends over 16 amino acids. CDR3: CASSQIAGPRTDTQYF. For the CDR3, the DNA is TGCGCCAGCAGCCAAATAGCGGGGCCGCGCACAGATACGCAGTATTTT.

The chain combines TRBV5-6 with TRBJ1-2; D is perhaps TRBD1 (5 bases). Germline CDR1 SGHDT, CDR2 YYEEEE. The CDR3 runs to 15 residues. Trimming took off 4 bases at V and 2 bases at J, with 15 bases between the two ends. The CDR3 bases are TGTGCCAGCAGCCTAGGGACGGTAATAAACTATGGCTACACCTTC. Translated, it gives CASSLGTVINYGYTF.

This chain links TRBV29-1 with TRBJ1-2; D unclear. This CDR3 region has 12 residues. V was cut by 4 bases and J by 8 bases, with 14 bases left in between. Germline lookup yields CDR1 SQVTM and CDR2 ANQGSEA. The CDR3 region has the DNA TGCAGCGTTGTATTGCAGGAGGGAGGCTACACCTTC. It yields the protein CSVVLQEGGYTF.

For the CDR3, the DNA is TGTGCCAGTGGACTCCGGGACCAAGAGACCCAGTACTTC. Protein: CASGLRDQETQYF. The rearrangement uses TRBV19 and TRBJ2-5; D might be TRBD2 (5 bases). The length of the CDR3 is 13 residues. Trimming pared 8 bases from V and 0 bases from J, leaving 10 bases between. CDR1 is LNHDA and CDR2 is SQIVND in the germline V gene (reference sequence).

The chain couples TRBV7-6 to TRBJ1-1; TRBD1 might be the D (5 bases). Trimming left V 0 bases short and J 1 base short, with 18 bases between. From germline, CDR1 is SGHVS and CDR2 FNYEAQ. This CDR3 has 18 residues. The CDR3 is CASSLAIVSTDTNTEAFF. CDR3 DNA: TGTGCCAGCAGCTTAGCTATCGTCTCGACAGACACGAACACTGAAGCTTTCTTT. Full variable domain (rest looked up from reference TRBV7-6 and TRBJ1-1): GAGVSQSPRYKVTKRGQDVALRCDPISGHVSLYWYRQALGQGPEFLTYFNYEAQQDKSGLPNDRFSAERPEGSISTLTIQRTEQRDSAMYRCASSLAIVSTDTNTEAFFGQGTRLTVV.

The rearrangement links TRBV5-6 to TRBJ1-1, with TRBD1 as a possible D gene (5 bases). V lost 4 bases to trimming and J lost 7 bases, with 14 bases between them. The CDR3 contains 13 residues. CDR1 is SGHDT, CDR2 YYEEEE, per germline. CDR3 coding DNA: TGTGCCAGCAGCGAGGGACGGATCAGTGAAGCTTTCTTT. Encoded protein: CASSEGRISEAFF.

V gene TRBV4-1 combines with J gene TRBJ2-7; D unresolved. Germline V CDR1 and CDR2: MGHRA, YSYEKL. The CDR3 covers 13 residues. V was clipped by 0 bases and J by 3 bases, with 6 bases between them. The CDR3 spells CASSQEKDYEQYF. CDR3 coding DNA: TGCGCCAGCAGCCAAGAAAAAGACTACGAGCAGTACTTC.

The chain combines TRBV7-3 with TRBJ1-1, with D hard to call. The V and J ends lost 2 bases and 6 bases respectively, with 13 bases between them. Germline V gives CDR1 SGHTA, CDR2 FQGTGA. The CDR3 is 14 residues long. This chain's CDR3 is CASSLEAGRAEAFF. CDR3 in DNA: TGTGCCAGCAGCTTAGAAGCGGGCCGGGCTGAAGCTTTCTTT.

V is TRBV27 and J is TRBJ1-1; D may be TRBD1 (5 bases). Between the trimmed V and J ends, which lost 5 bases and 6 bases, there was a span of 10 bases. This CDR3 has 12 residues. In germline, CDR1 is MNHEY, CDR2 SMNVEV (reference sequence). For the CDR3, the DNA is TGTGCCAGCAGTCCTAGGGGAGCTGAAGCTTTCTTT. Amino acid sequence: CASSPRGAEAFF.

J is TRBJ1-1 and V is TRBV27; D not resolved. The germline V gene encodes CDR1 MNHEY and CDR2 SMNVEV (reference sequence). The V and J ends lost 6 bases and 5 bases respectively, with 10 bases between them. The CDR3 totals 12 residues. CDR3 amino acids: CASRKGETEAFF. The CDR3 DNA reads as TGTGCCAGCAGGAAGGGTGAGACTGAAGCTTTCTTT.

The chain has TRBV19 and TRBJ1-1; D gene ambiguous. The V end lost 7 bases, the J end lost 8 bases, and 8 bases lay between the germline ends. Germline values: CDR1 LNHDA, CDR2 SQIVND (reference sequence). The CDR3 covers 10 residues. The CDR3 sequence: CASTGREAFF. CDR3 nucleotide sequence: TGTGCCAGTACCGGACGGGAAGCTTTCTTT.

This clone occurred a few times. This chain joins TRBV29-1 and TRBJ1-2; D is unclear. This CDR3 has 12 residues. Germline loops: CDR1 SQVTM, CDR2 ANQGSEA. The germline V and J ends were trimmed by 3 bases and 4 bases, with 9 bases remaining between them. The CDR3 coding sequence is TGCAGCGTTGATGACCTCTCCTATGGCTACACCTTC. Amino acid sequence: CSVDDLSYGYTF.

This clone was seen only once. V is TRBV5-6 and J is TRBJ2-7; D is unclear. Per germline, CDR1 SGHDT and CDR2 YYEEEE. CDR3 length: 14 amino acids. Trimming removed 4 bases at V and 3 bases at J, with 14 bases between. CDR3 sequence (DNA): TGTGCCAGCAGCGCCACAGAGACTGTCTACGAGCAGTACTTC. Amino acid sequence: CASSATETVYEQYF.